This T cell receptor (beta chain) was observed in a study of T cells in Graves' hyperthyroidism and ophthalmopathy. Clinical symptoms, serum thyroxine, TRAb, thyroid ultrasound and orbital computed tomography established diagnosis. This clonotype was observed a few times. Germline loops: CDR1 SEHNR, CDR2 FQNEAQ (reference sequence). The CDR3 covers 11 residues. V gave up 5 bases and J gave up 4 bases, with 6 bases separating them. RNA transcripts gave rise to amplified TCR beta CDR3 regions. The primer set for the first-round RT-PCR of the TCR CDR3 was HTBI. Via MiXCR, TCRdb re-called the multiplex PCR reads, giving one row per CDR3 protein. In the table there are under 400,000 distinct CDR3 sequences, around 17% of which are singletons.

This clonotype originated in a man aged 25 to 40 with Graves' hyperthyroidism. The chain has TRBV7-9 and TRBJ2-7, with no clear D. Material for sequencing was blood. The CDR3 sequence is CASSDKYEQYF. CDR3 in DNA: TGTGCCAGCAGCGACAAATACGAGCAGTACTTC.